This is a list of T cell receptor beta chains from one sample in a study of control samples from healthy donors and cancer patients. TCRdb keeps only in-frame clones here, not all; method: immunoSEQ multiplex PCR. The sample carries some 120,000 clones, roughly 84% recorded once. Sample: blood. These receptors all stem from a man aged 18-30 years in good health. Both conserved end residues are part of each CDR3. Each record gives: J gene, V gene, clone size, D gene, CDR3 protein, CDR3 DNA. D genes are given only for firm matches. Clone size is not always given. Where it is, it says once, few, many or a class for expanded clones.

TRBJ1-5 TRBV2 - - CASSDEGTTDQPQHF TGTGCCAGCAGCGATGAGGGAACAACGGATCAGCCCCAGCATTTT
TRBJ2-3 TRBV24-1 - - CATSDGIRLASYTDTQYF TGTGCCACCAGTGATGGGATCAGGCTGGCATCTTACACAGATACGCAGTATTTT
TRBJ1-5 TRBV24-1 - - CATSDLRGQLHF TGTGCCACCAGTGATTTGCGAGGACAGCTCCATTTT
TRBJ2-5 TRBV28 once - CASSRRGGETQYF TGTGCCAGCAGTAGAAGGGGTGGGGAGACCCAGTACTTC
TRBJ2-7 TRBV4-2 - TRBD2 CASSQEEGGPYEQYF TGTGCCAGCAGCCAAGAAGAGGGAGGGCCTTACGAGCAGTACTTC
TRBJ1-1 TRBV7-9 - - CASSLVAGAAFHTEAFF TGTGCCAGCAGCTTAGTGGCCGGGGCGGCGTTTCATACTGAAGCTTTCTTT
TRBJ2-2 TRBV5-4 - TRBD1 CASSSLHRGTGELFF TGTGCCAGCAGCTCCTTACACAGGGGCACCGGGGAGCTGTTTTTT
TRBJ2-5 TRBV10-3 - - CAIRLESGETQYF TGTGCCATCAGATTAGAATCGGGGGAGACCCAGTACTTC
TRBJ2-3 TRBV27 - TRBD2 CASSLSIAGGRQDTQYF TGTGCCAGCAGTTTATCCATAGCGGGAGGGCGGCAAGATACGCAGTATTTT
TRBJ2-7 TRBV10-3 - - CAISGTDYEQYF TGTGCCATCAGTGGGACGGACTACGAGCAGTACTTC
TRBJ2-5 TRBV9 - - CASSDRSPGETQYF TGTGCCAGCAGCGACCGATCCCCGGGGGAGACCCAGTACTTC
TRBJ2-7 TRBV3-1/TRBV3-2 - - CASSQTGRDLAYEQYF TGTGCCAGCAGCCAAACTGGAAGGGACTTAGCCTACGAGCAGTACTTC
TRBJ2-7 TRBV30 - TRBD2 CAWSRASGRSYEQYF TGTGCCTGGAGTAGGGCTAGCGGGAGGTCCTACGAGCAGTACTTC
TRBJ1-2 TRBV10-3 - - CAIRGGSHYGYTF TGTGCCATCCGGGGAGGTTCCCACTATGGCTACACCTTC
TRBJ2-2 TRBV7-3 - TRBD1 CASSYRQGVNTGELFF TGTGCCAGCAGCTACCGACAGGGGGTGAACACCGGGGAGCTGTTTTTT
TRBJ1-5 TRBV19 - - CASSIWGSNQPQHF TGTGCCAGTAGTATATGGGGCAGCAATCAGCCCCAGCATTTT
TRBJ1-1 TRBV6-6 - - CASRRPDKAGDAPEAFF TGTGCCAGCAGACGACCGGACAAAGCCGGGGACGCACCGGAGGCTTTCTTT
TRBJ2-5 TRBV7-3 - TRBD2 CASSLRATSGGVETQYF TGTGCCAGCAGCTTACGCGCGACTAGCGGGGGCGTCGAGACCCAGTACTTC
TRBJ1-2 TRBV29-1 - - CGGPTNYGYTF TGCGGGGGGCCTACTAACTATGGCTACACCTTC
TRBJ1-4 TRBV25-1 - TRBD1 CASSTPGQKNEKLFF TGTGCCAGCAGTACCCCGGGACAGAAAAATGAAAAACTGTTTTTT
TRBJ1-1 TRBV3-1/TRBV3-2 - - CASSQVSLLRNANTEAFF TGTGCCAGCAGCCAAGTTTCTCTTTTGCGGAACGCGAACACTGAAGCTTTCTTT
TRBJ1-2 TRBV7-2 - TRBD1 CASSFARGSYGYTF TGTGCCAGCAGCTTCGCCAGGGGGTCTTATGGCTACACCTTC
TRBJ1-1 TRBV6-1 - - CASSEALGNTEAFF TGTGCCAGCAGTGAAGCTTTAGGGAACACTGAAGCTTTCTTT
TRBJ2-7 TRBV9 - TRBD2 CASSRTGGNYEQYF TGTGCCAGCAGCCGCACGGGAGGGAACTACGAGCAGTACTTC
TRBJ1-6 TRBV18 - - CASSPQADLNSPLHF TGTGCCAGCTCACCACAGGCAGACCTTAATTCACCCCTCCACTTT
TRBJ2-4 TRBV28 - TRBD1 CASSTGTGRAKNIQYF TGTGCCAGCTCAACCGGGACAGGGAGAGCCAAAAACATTCAGTACTTC
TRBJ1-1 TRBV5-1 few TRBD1 CASSLEGGRHTEAFF TGCGCCAGCAGCTTGGAAGGGGGCCGACACACTGAAGCTTTCTTT
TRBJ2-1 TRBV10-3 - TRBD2 CAITRLAGATYNEQFF TGTGCCATCACCAGACTAGCGGGGGCCACCTACAATGAGCAGTTCTTC
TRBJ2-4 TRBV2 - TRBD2 CASSEAVGGLGNIQYF TGTGCCAGCAGTGAAGCGGTGGGGGGGTTGGGAAACATTCAGTACTTC
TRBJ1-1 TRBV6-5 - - CASNEIAEAFF TGTGCCAGCAACGAGATCGCTGAAGCTTTCTTT
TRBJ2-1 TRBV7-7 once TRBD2 CASSLSRGGLAGGNTEQFF TGTGCCAGCAGCTTAAGTCGCGGAGGACTAGCGGGGGGCAATACTGAGCAGTTCTTC
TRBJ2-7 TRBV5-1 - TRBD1 CASSGGQGTAYEQYF TGCGCCAGCAGCGGGGGACAGGGGACCGCCTACGAGCAGTACTTC
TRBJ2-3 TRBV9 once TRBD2 CASSVDGSGSPTDTQYF TGTGCCAGCAGCGTAGATGGTAGCGGGAGTCCGACAGATACGCAGTATTTT
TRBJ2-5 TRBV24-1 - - CATSDGDGEETQYF TGTGCCACCAGTGATGGGGACGGAGAAGAGACCCAGTACTTC
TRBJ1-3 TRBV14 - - CASSQVRSGNTIYF TGTGCCAGCAGCCAAGTCAGATCTGGAAACACCATATATTTT
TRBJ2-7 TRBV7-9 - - CASSARAPRGMYEQYF TGTGCCAGCAGCGCCCGGGCACCAAGGGGGATGTACGAGCAGTACTTC
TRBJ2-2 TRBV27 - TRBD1 CASSFRTGSNTGELFF TGTGCCAGCAGTTTCCGGACAGGGTCAAACACCGGGGAGCTGTTTTTT